This T cell receptor beta chain was sequenced during a study of blood T cell repertoires in COVID-19. Study at large: The United States, Italy and Spain supplied acute and convalescent COVID-19 samples. Sample material is recorded as cDNA or gDNA derived from T cells, B-cell-depleted T cells, or PBMCs.

The CDR3 spans 15 residues. Germline V gene lookup returns CDR1 SGHRS and CDR2 YFSETQ. V was pared by 5 bases and J by 0 bases, with 15 bases between. Authors' data handling: Reference gene primer amplification yielded estimated nucleated cell counts. The protocol was immunoSEQ multiplex PCR, while the TCRdb copy is restricted to in-frame clones and leaves out a portion. The DNA gave D and trimming, while V, J and clone size come from that table. Of 210,000 or so clones in the sample, about 90% were seen once. The sequence came from a man aged 35-49 years with active or convalescent COVID-19. The chain joins TRBV5-1 to TRBJ2-7; maybe TRBD2 (6 bases). Sequencing was performed on peripheral blood. CDR3 in amino acids: CASRSGTLASYEQYF. The CDR3 bases are TGCGCCAGCAGATCCGGGACTTTGGCCTCCTACGAGCAGTACTTC.